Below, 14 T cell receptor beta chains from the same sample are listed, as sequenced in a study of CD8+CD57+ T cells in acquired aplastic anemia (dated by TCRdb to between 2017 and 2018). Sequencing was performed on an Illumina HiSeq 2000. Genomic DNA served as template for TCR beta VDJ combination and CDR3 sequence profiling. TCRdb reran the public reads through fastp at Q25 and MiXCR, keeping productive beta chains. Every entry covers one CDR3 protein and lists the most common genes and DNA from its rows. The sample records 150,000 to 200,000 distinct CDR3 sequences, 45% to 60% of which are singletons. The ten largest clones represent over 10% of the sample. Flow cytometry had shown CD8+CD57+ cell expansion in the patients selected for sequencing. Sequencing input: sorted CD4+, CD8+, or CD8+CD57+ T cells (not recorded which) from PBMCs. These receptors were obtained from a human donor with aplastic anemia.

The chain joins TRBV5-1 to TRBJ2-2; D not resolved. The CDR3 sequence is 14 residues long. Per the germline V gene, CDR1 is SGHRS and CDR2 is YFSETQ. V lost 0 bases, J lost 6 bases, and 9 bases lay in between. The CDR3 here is CASSLVPGAGELFF. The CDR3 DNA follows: TGCGCCAGCAGCTTGGTCCCAGGCGCCGGGGAGCTGTTTTTT. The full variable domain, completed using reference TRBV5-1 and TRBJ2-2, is KAGVTQTPRYLIKTRGQQVTLSCSPISGHRSVSWYQQTPGQGLQFLFEYFSETQRNKGNFPGRFSGRQFSNSRSEMNVSTLELGDSALYLCASSLVPGAGELFFGEGSRLTVL.

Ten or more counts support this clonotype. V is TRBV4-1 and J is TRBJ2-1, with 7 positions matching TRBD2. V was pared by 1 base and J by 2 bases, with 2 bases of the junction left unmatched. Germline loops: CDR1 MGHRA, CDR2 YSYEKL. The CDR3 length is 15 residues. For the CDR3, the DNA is TGCGCCAGCAGCCAAGCGGGGGGAGCCTACAATGAGCAGTTCTTC. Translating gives CASSQAGGAYNEQFF.

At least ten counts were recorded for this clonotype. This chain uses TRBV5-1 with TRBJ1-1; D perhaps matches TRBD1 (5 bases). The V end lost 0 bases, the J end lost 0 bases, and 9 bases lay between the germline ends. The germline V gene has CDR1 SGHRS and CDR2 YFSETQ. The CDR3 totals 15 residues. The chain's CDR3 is CASSLADSMNTEAFF. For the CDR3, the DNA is TGCGCCAGCAGCTTGGCTGACAGCATGAACACTGAAGCTTTCTTT.

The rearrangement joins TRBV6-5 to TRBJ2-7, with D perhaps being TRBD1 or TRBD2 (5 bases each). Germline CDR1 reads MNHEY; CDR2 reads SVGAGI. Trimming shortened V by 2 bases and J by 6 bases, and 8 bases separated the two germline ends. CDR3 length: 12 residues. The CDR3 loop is CASSYGGTEQYF. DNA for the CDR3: TGTGCCAGCAGTTACGGGGGTACCGAGCAGTACTTC.

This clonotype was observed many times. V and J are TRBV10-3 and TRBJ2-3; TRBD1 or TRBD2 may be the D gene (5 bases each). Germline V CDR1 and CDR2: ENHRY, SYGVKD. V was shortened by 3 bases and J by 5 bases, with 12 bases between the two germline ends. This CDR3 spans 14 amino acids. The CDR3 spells CAISEGETRDTQYF. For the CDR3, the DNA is TGTGCCATCAGTGAAGGGGAAACTAGAGATACGCAGTATTTT.

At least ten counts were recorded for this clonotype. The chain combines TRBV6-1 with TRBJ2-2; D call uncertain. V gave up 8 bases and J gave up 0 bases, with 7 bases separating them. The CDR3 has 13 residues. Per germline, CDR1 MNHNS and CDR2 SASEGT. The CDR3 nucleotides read TGTGCCAGCTCTGGCCCGAACACCGGGGAGCTGTTTTTT. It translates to CASSGPNTGELFF.

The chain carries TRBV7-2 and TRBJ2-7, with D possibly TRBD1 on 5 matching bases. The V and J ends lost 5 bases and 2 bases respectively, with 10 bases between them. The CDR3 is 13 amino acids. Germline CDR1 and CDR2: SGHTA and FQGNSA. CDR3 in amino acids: CASSQGAPYEQYF. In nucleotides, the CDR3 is TGTGCCAGCAGCCAAGGGGCACCCTACGAGCAGTACTTC.

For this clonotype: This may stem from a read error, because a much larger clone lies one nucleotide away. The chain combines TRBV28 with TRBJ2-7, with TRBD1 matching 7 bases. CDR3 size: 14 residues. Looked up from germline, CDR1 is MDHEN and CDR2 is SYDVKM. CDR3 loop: CASRPGGQHYEQHF. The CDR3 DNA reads TGTGCCAGCAGACCAGGGGGACAGCACTACGAGCAGCACTTC.

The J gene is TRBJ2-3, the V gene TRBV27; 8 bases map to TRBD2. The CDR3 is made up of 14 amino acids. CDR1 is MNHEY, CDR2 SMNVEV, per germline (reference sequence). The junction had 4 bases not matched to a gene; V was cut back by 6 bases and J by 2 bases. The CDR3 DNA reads TGTGCCAGCAGAGATAGCGGGGTCACAGATACGCAGTATTTT. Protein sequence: CASRDSGVTDTQYF.

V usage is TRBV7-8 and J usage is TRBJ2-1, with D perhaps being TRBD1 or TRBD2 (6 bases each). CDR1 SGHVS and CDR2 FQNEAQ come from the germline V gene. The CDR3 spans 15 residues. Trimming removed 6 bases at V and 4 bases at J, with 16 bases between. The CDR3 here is CASSDSGAGYNEQFF. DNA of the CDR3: TGTGCCAGCAGTGATTCGGGGGCAGGGTACAATGAGCAGTTCTTC.

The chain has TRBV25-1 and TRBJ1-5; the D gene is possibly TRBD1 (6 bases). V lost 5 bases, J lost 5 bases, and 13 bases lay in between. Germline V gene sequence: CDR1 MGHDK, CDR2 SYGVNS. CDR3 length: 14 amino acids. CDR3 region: CASSQTGTHQPQHF. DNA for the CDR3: TGTGCCAGCAGTCAGACAGGAACTCATCAGCCCCAGCATTTT. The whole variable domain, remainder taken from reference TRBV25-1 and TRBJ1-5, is EADIYQTPRYLVIGTGKKITLECSQTMGHDKMYWYQQDPGMELHLIHYSYGVNSTEKGDLSSESTVSRIRTEHFPLTLESARPSHTSQYLCASSQTGTHQPQHFGDGTRLSIL.

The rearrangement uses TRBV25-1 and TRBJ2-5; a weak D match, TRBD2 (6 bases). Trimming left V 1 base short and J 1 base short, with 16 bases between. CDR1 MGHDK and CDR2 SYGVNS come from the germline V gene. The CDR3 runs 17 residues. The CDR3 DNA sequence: TGTGCCAGCAGTGAATTTTCCGGGGGACTTAGCCAAGAGACCCAGTACTTC. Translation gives CASSEFSGGLSQETQYF.

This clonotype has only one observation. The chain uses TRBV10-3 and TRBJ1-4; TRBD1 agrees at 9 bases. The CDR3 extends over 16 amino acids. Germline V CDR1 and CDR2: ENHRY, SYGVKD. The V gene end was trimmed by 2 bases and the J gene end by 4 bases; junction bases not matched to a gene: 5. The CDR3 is CAISERQGGINEKLFF. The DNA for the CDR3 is TGTGCCATCAGTGAGAGACAGGGGGGAATTAATGAAAAACTGTTTTTT.

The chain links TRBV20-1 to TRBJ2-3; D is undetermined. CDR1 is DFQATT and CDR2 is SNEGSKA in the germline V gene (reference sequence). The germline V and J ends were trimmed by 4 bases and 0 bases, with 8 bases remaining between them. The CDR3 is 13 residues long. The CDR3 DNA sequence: TGCAGTGCTACCCCAATCAGCACAGATACGCAGTATTTT. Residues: CSATPISTDTQYF.